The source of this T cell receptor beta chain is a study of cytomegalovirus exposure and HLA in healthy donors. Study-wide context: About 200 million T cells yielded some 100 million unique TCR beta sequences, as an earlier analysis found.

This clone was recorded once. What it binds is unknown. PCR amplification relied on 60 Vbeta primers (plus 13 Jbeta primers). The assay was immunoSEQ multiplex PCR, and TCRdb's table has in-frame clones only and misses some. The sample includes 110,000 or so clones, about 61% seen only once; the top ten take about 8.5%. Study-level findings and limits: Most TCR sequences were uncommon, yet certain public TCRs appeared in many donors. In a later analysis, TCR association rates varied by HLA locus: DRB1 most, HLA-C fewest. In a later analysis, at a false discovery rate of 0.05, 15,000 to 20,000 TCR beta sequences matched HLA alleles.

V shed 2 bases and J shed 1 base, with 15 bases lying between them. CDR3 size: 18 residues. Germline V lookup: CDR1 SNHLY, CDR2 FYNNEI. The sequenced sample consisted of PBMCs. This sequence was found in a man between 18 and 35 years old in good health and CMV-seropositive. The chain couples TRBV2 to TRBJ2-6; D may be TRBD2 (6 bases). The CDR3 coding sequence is TGTGCCAGCAGTGAATCGGGAGAATGGGGATCTGGGGCCAACGTCCTGACTTTC. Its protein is CASSESGEWGSGANVLTF.